The clone carrying this TCR beta chain has just a few counts. Time point reported: blood at routine non-recurrence follow-up after resection. Tumor, nontumor lung or frozen PBMC supplied whole RNA, sequenced without sorting. The entry originates in a study of spatial heterogeneity in lung cancer. In TCRdb, the 5' RACE reads were re-called with MiXCR into one record per CDR3 protein. The data hold around 110,000 distinct CDR3 sequences, with 9% to 15% observed a single time. The germline V gene encodes CDR1 MNHEY and CDR2 SVGAGI. This CDR3 contains 18 residues. V was trimmed by 2 bases and J by 0 bases, leaving 17 bases between them.

V usage is TRBV6-5 and J usage is TRBJ1-5, with D perhaps matching TRBD1 (6 bases). The source was PBMCs, collected at follow-up. The TCR sequence derives from a male donor with early-stage non-small cell lung cancer. The CDR3 DNA sequence: TGTGCCAGCAGTTACGGCAGGGGAGGGGTTCATAGCAATCAGCCCCAGCATTTT. This gives the protein CASSYGRGGVHSNQPQHF.